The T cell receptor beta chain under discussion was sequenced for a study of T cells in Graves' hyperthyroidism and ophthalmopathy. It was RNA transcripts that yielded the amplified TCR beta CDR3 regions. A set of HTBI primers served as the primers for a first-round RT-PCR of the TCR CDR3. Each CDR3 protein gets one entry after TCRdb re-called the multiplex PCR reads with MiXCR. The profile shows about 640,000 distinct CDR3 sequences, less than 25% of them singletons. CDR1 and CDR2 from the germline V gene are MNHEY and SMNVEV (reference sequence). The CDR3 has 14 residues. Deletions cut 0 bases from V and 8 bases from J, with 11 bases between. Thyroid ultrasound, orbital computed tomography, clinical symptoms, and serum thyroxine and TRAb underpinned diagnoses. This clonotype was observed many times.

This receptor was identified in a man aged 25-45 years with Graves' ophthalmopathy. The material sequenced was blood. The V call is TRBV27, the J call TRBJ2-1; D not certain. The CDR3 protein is CASSLSAWGHEQFF. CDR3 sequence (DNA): TGTGCCAGCAGTTTATCGGCCTGGGGTCATGAGCAGTTCTTC.